This T cell receptor (beta chain) was identified in a study of T-cell memory formation after mild COVID-19. About the research overall: Each donor largely had its own TCR clusters. Study-wide points: Later expanders leaned CD4+, whereas day 15 to 85 contracting clones were balanced CD4/CD8. Those CD4+ clones that contracted were mainly in CM and EM (CD8+ ones in EMRA). In pre-infection memory, a portion of responding clones appeared, which suggested that cross-reactive memory joined.

As to this clonotype: The antigen remains undetermined.

The CDR3 has 15 residues. With V trimmed by 6 bases and J by 6 bases, 7 bases remained unmatched. TCRdb redid the calling of the 5' RACE reads with MiXCR, one entry per CDR3 protein. The sample shows around 300,000 distinct CDR3 sequences, around 8% of them seen only once. Sequencing was performed on PBMCs or a T cell subset sorted from them (not recorded which). The chain employs TRBV12-3 or TRBV12-4 and TRBJ2-1, with TRBD1 matching 11 bases. The clonotype was recovered from a man between 18 and 29 years old who had mild COVID-19 (a few samples of this study predate the infection). Cell type and time point are not known. The CDR3 DNA reads as TGTGCCAGCAGCCGCAGGACAGGGGGCATCAATGAGCAGTTCTTC. Its protein is CASSRRTGGINEQFF.